These 27 T cell receptor beta chains were all obtained from the same sample, sequenced in a study of T cells in Graves' hyperthyroidism and ophthalmopathy (dated by TCRdb to the late 2010s). The library was made by multiplex PCR. These reads were obtained on an Illumina HiSeq 2000. TCR beta CDR3 regions were amplified from RNA transcripts. The first round of RT-PCR for the TCR CDR3 was performed with the HTBI primer set and the Qiagen OneStep RT-PCR kit. The public reads were reanalyzed by TCRdb: fastp trimming at Q25, MiXCR alignment, in-frame beta chains only. Rows are unified per CDR3 protein, each entry keeping the most common DNA and genes. A total of around 250,000 distinct CDR3 sequences appear in this sample, about 14% of them only once. 10% to 15% of the sample rests with the top ten. Sequencing was performed on blood. Receptors originate from a woman between 40 and 50 years old with Graves' hyperthyroidism that later progressed to Graves' ophthalmopathy.

This clonotype has ten or more counts. The rearrangement joins TRBV18 to TRBJ1-3; D is unresolved. The V and J ends lost 3 bases and 1 base respectively, with 19 bases between them. Germline lookup yields CDR1 KGHSH and CDR2 LQKENI. This CDR3 comprises 18 residues. CDR3 protein: CASSPMTAQMISGNTIYF. DNA for the CDR3: TGTGCCAGCTCACCCATGACGGCCCAGATGATTTCTGGAAACACCATATATTTT.

In this sample, this clonotype turned up many times. The rearrangement links TRBV3-1 to TRBJ2-7; D could derive from TRBD1 or TRBD2 (5 bases each). V dropped 3 bases and J dropped 6 bases, with 12 bases sitting between them. The CDR3 sequence is 13 residues long. The germline CDR1 and CDR2 sequences are LGHDT and YNNKEL (reference sequence). The CDR3 DNA reads as TGTGCCAGCAGCCACGGGACCGGTCGCGAGCAGTACTTC. Translating gives CASSHGTGREQYF.

This clonotype turned up a few times. CDR3 region: CSASWANYGYTF. CDR3 sequence (DNA): TGCAGTGCTAGCTGGGCGAACTATGGCTACACCTTC. The chain links TRBV20-1 to TRBJ1-2; D not resolved. Germline V gives CDR1 DFQATT, CDR2 SNEGSKA (reference sequence). CDR3 size: 12 residues. V was shortened by 3 bases and J by 2 bases, with 7 bases between the two germline ends.

The table lists this clonotype with a few counts. A much larger clone lies a single base off, so this may be a read error. V and J are TRBV27 and TRBJ2-3, with TRBD2 matching over 13 bases. This CDR3 region has 20 residues. CDR1 and CDR2 (germline): MNHEY, SMNVEV (reference sequence). The CDR3 protein is CVSSLRPGLAGPERTDTQYF. CDR3 coding DNA: TGTGTCAGCAGTTTAAGGCCGGGACTAGCGGGACCCGAGCGCACAGATACGCAGTATTTT.

Worth noting for this clonotype: This sequence may be a read error, since a much larger clone differs from it by one base. The CDR3 nucleotides are TGTGCCAGTAGTAGCAATATGGGCGAGCGGTACTTC. Translation: CASSSNMGERYF. The chain carries TRBV19 and TRBJ2-7; D remains unclear. CDR3 size: 12 residues. Germline-derived CDR1 and CDR2 are LNHDA and SQIVND (reference sequence).

The chain uses TRBV5-4 and TRBJ2-7, with D perhaps TRBD1 (5 bases). V lost 0 bases to trimming and J lost 5 bases, with 18 bases between them. Germline CDR1 and CDR2: SGHNT and YYREEE (reference sequence). This CDR3 region has 16 residues. The CDR3 DNA is TGTGCCAGCAGCTTGGATGTTGGGCAGGGCCCCAACGAGCAGTACTTC. It specifies CASSLDVGQGPNEQYF. Supplemented by reference TRBV5-4 and TRBJ2-7, the full variable domain reads ETGVTQSPTHLIKTRGQQVTLRCSSQSGHNTVSWYQQALGQGPQFIFQYYREEENGRGNFPPRFSGLQFPNYSSELNVNALELDDSALYLCASSLDVGQGPNEQYFGPGTRLTVT.

This clonotype came up a few times. The chain has TRBV5-5 and TRBJ2-7; D is possibly TRBD2 (6 bases). CDR1 is SGHKS, CDR2 YYEKEE, per germline (reference sequence). V lost 4 bases and J 4 bases, leaving 18 bases between the germline ends. The CDR3 has 15 residues. This chain's CDR3 is CASSQPFGDLYEQYF. The CDR3 nucleotides are TGTGCCAGCAGCCAACCATTCGGGGACTTGTACGAGCAGTACTTC.

This clonotype showed up many times. J is TRBJ2-7 and V is TRBV30, with D hard to call. The CDR3 contains 12 residues. V dropped 0 bases and J dropped 6 bases, with 9 bases sitting between them. CDR1 GTSNPN and CDR2 SVGIG come from the germline V gene (reference sequence). The CDR3 nucleotides are TGTGCCTGGAGTGTACAGCTACCCGAGCAGTACTTC. Translation: CAWSVQLPEQYF. Looking up the rest from reference TRBV30 and TRBJ2-7 gives the full variable domain: SQTIHQWPATLVQPVGSPLSLECTVEGTSNPNLYWYRQAAGRGLQLLFYSVGIGQISSEVPQNLSASRPQDRQFILSSKKLLLSDSGFYLCAWSVQLPEQYFGPGTRLTVT.

This clonotype was seen repeatedly, ten times or more. This sequence joins TRBV2 and TRBJ2-7; D gene uncertain. This CDR3 has 16 amino acids. CDR1 and CDR2 from the germline V gene are SNHLY and FYNNEI. Trimming removed 2 bases at V and 3 bases at J, with 17 bases between. DNA of the CDR3: TGTGCCAGCAGTGAACGCCGAGAACTAACGAACTACGAGCAGTACTTC. It is translated as CASSERRELTNYEQYF.

This clonotype has ten or more counts. The rearrangement links TRBV7-2 to TRBJ2-3; 9 bases map to TRBD2. CDR1 is SGHTA, CDR2 FQGNSA, per germline. The CDR3 is made up of 15 amino acids. J lost 3 bases, V lost 3 bases, and 4 bases had no gene match. CDR3 in DNA: TGTGCCAGCAGCTTTTACCTAGCGGGGACAGATACGCAGTATTTT. It specifies CASSFYLAGTDTQYF.

This clonotype has at least ten counts. The CDR3: CASSLGTGYNEQFF. Written as DNA, the CDR3 is TGCGCCAGCAGCTTGGGGACAGGTTACAATGAGCAGTTCTTC. This chain connects TRBV5-1 to TRBJ2-1; 7 bases are a match to TRBD1. Germline V gives CDR1 SGHRS, CDR2 YFSETQ. The CDR3 consists of 14 residues. The trim removed 0 bases at V and 4 bases at J, leaving 1 base unmatched.

This clonotype has a count of ten or more. The rearrangement links TRBV3-1 to TRBJ1-5; D unresolved. V shed 3 bases and J shed 4 bases, with 7 bases lying between them. Germline lookup yields CDR1 LGHDT and CDR2 YNNKEL (reference sequence). CDR3 length: 13 residues. In nucleotides, the CDR3 is TGTGCCAGCAGCCAGCAACTAAATCAGCCCCAGCATTTT. Translated: CASSQQLNQPQHF.

This clonotype was found many times. This chain links TRBV28 with TRBJ1-1; D is undetermined. The V end was cut by 7 bases, the J end by 3 bases, with 24 bases between. The length of the CDR3 is 17 residues. Germline CDR1 MDHEN, CDR2 SYDVKM. DNA for the CDR3: TGTGCCAGCACCCGGAGGGATCGCTGGCGGGGATACACTGAAGCTTTCTTT. Amino acids: CASTRRDRWRGYTEAFF.

This clonotype showed up many times. V is TRBV4-2 and J is TRBJ1-1; weak D call: TRBD1 (5 bases). Trimming cost V 4 bases and J 1 base, with 19 bases left between them. The germline V gene has CDR1 LGHNA and CDR2 YNFKEQ. The CDR3 length is 17 residues. The CDR3 DNA follows: TGTGCCAGCAGCCTTTTCGAAAGACAGTTTGAGAACACTGAAGCTTTCTTT. Its protein product is CASSLFERQFENTEAFF.

This clonotype appeared many times. The gene calls are TRBV28 and TRBJ2-1; the D gene is possibly TRBD2 (6 bases). Trimming took 5 bases from V and 8 from J, leaving 16 bases between them. Germline values: CDR1 MDHEN, CDR2 SYDVKM. The CDR3 is 14 residues long. The chain's CDR3 is CASSPPGLYDEQFF. DNA for the CDR3: TGTGCCAGCAGTCCACCGGGACTTTATGATGAGCAGTTCTTC.

This clonotype came up a few times. The chain is built from TRBV7-9 and TRBJ2-1; D possibly corresponds to TRBD1 (5 bases). Germline lookup yields CDR1 SEHNR and CDR2 FQNEAQ (reference sequence). The V end was cut by 5 bases, the J end by 3 bases, with 20 bases between. This CDR3 comprises 17 residues. The CDR3 is CASSAPGLIVRYNEQFF. CDR3 in DNA: TGTGCCAGCAGCGCCCCAGGGCTAATAGTTCGCTACAATGAGCAGTTCTTC.

The chain couples TRBV27 to TRBJ1-5; unclear D gene. CDR3 length equals 17 residues. Germline CDR1 is MNHEY and CDR2 is SMNVEV (reference sequence). V was pared by 1 base and J by 5 bases, with 18 bases between. This CDR3 is CASSLYGGIRVDQPQHF. The DNA for the CDR3 is TGTGCCAGCAGTTTATATGGAGGGATACGAGTAGATCAGCCCCAGCATTTT.

This clonotype was found many times. The V call is TRBV6-5, the J call TRBJ2-3; D gene unclear. CDR1 and CDR2 from the germline V gene are MNHEY and SVGAGI. CDR3 length equals 18 residues. The germline V and J ends were trimmed by 0 bases and 2 bases, with 18 bases remaining between them. CDR3 residues: CASSYSLTGSLNTDTQYF. The CDR3 coding sequence is TGTGCCAGCAGTTACTCCCTTACCGGTAGCCTTAACACAGATACGCAGTATTTT.

Remarks on this clonotype: The DNA is left out, because the CDR3 cannot be placed on it with certainty; the CDR3 is given as TCRdb lists it. The chain combines TRBV5-1 with TRBJ1-2. The CDR3 extends over 12 residues, inclusive of both ends. Germline V gene lookup returns CDR1 SGHRS and CDR2 YFSETQ. The CDR3 loop is CASILDDYGYTF.

As for this clonotype: One base away lies a much larger clone, so this may be a sequencing read error. This rearrangement joins TRBV28 to TRBJ2-1, with 10 bases that match TRBD2. The CDR3 contains 14 residues. The J segment lost 10 bases and the V segment lost 5 bases, leaving 8 bases of the junction unmatched. Germline V gene lookup returns CDR1 MDHEN and CDR2 SYDVKM. Here the CDR3 DNA reads TGTGCCAGCAGTCTCAATTTAGCGGGAGGCGAGCAGTTCTTC. As protein: CASSLNLAGGEQFF.

This clonotype was recorded at least ten times. The V and J genes are TRBV28 and TRBJ2-7; tentative D call: TRBD1 (6 bases). CDR3 length: 12 residues. V lost 5 bases, J lost 6 bases, and 11 bases lay in between. In germline, CDR1 is MDHEN, CDR2 SYDVKM. CDR3 coding DNA: TGTGCCAGCAGTAAACAGGGTCCCGAGCAGTACTTC. Translating gives CASSKQGPEQYF.

This clonotype occurred many times. The chain recombines TRBV7-3 with TRBJ2-1; the match to TRBD2 covers 11 bases. Unmatched junction bases numbered 4, after V lost 3 bases and J lost 6 bases. The CDR3 length is 15 residues. CDR1 and CDR2 (germline): SGHTA, FQGTGA. The CDR3 loop reads CASSFTSGSGNEQFF. The DNA of the CDR3 is TGTGCCAGCAGCTTTACTAGCGGGAGTGGCAATGAGCAGTTCTTC.

The chain couples TRBV19 to TRBJ2-4, with D possibly matching TRBD2 (5 bases). The CDR3 runs 17 residues. The germline V and J ends were trimmed by 4 bases and 0 bases, with 16 bases remaining between them. In germline, CDR1 is LNHDA, CDR2 SQIVND (reference sequence). The CDR3 protein is CASSTLRSDLAKNIQYF. CDR3 bases: TGTGCCAGTAGTACGTTACGTTCGGACTTAGCCAAAAACATTCAGTACTTC.

This clonotype has a count of ten or more. One end of the junction varies from germline; a read error may be responsible. The V and J genes are TRBV6-1 and TRBJ1-6; D not resolved. This CDR3 spans 16 amino acids. Germline assignment: CDR1 MNHNS and CDR2 SASEGT. The CDR3 DNA follows: TGTGCCAGCCGTGAAGGGTACATCTCCTATAATTCACCCCTCCACTTT. Encoded protein: CASREGYISYNSPLHF.

This clonotype was observed many times. This chain joins TRBV7-9 and TRBJ1-2; D is undetermined. Deletions cut 5 bases from V and 1 base from J, with 17 bases between. This CDR3 region has 16 residues. Germline lookup yields CDR1 SEHNR and CDR2 FQNEAQ (reference sequence). The CDR3 region is CASSLNSRELNYGYTF. The CDR3, as DNA: TGTGCCAGCAGCCTTAACTCCCGGGAGCTTAACTATGGCTACACCTTC.

This clonotype was recorded many times. The chain uses TRBV20-1 and TRBJ2-2; no clear D gene. The CDR3 totals 14 residues. Germline lookup yields CDR1 DFQATT and CDR2 SNEGSKA (reference sequence). The ends were cut back, 3 bases at V and 0 bases at J, with 8 bases in the middle. The CDR3 bases are TGCAGTGCTAGCATCCTCGCGAACACCGGGGAGCTGTTTTTT. Translated: CSASILANTGELFF.

The rearrangement links TRBV13 to TRBJ2-7; 10 bases are shared with TRBD1. V lost 5 bases to trimming and J lost 4 bases; unmatched junction nucleotides: 8. Looked up from germline, CDR1 is PRHDT and CDR2 is FYEKMQ (reference sequence). The CDR3 runs to 15 residues. The CDR3 DNA sequence: TGTGCCAGCAGCATGGGACAGGGGAGTTGGTACGAGCAGTACTTC. Residues: CASSMGQGSWYEQYF. The full variable domain, completed using reference TRBV13 and TRBJ2-7, is AAGVIQSPRHLIKEKRETATLKCYPIPRHDTVYWYQQGPGQDPQFLISFYEKMQSDKGSIPDRFSAQQFSDYHSELNMSSLELGDSALYFCASSMGQGSWYEQYFGPGTRLTVT.